This TCR beta chain was identified in a study of T cell responses to AZD1222 COVID-19 vaccine. Study overall: Pooling covered second doses at about 4 or about 12 weeks.

General study findings and limits: The reported proportion of spike-specific TCRs targeting unmutated variant regions was nearly half. Just five to seven AZD1222 recipients tested seropositive at baseline. Mostly white British, mostly female donors; authors suggested clonal diversity may be underestimated.

With 5 bases removed from V and 0 bases from J, the gap between germline ends came to 14 bases. This CDR3 contains 16 residues. The germline gives CDR1 MNHEY, CDR2 SMNVEV (reference sequence). In regard to this clone: Antigen: not known.

This table comes from immunoSEQ multiplex PCR, and its TCRdb copy is limited to in-frame clones, with some not included. This sample has 100,000 to 150,000 clones, with about nine tenths found just once. This TCR was sampled from an adult in good health. This specimen was peripheral blood, taken on day 0 of AZD1222 vaccination. The chain combines TRBV27 with TRBJ2-1; D not certain. The CDR3 protein is CASSKGRFGSYNEQFF. DNA of the CDR3: TGTGCCAGCAGTAAAGGTCGGTTTGGCTCCTACAATGAGCAGTTCTTC.